This is a list of T cell receptor beta chains from one sample in a study of blood T cell repertoires in COVID-19. Measured with immunoSEQ multiplex PCR; TCRdb has only the in-frame clones, and not every one. This sample carries about 190,000 clones, less than 85% of them seen once, and the ten largest clones take roughly 3%. Sequencing was performed on PBMCs or T cells enriched from blood (not recorded which). The receptors derive from a woman in her twenties or thirties who had recovered from COVID-19. CDR3s include the opening cysteine and the closing phenylalanine or tryptophan. A D gene is named only where the DNA matches it firmly. Only some rows state a clone size, as once, few, many or a class for expanded clones.

V: TRBV7-6; D: TRBD2; J: TRBJ2-1; size: few; DNA: TGTGCCAGCAGCCTATCCGGGGGGAGTGAGCAGTTCTTC; CDR3: CASSLSGGSEQFF
V: TRBV11-2; D: TRBD1; J: TRBJ1-2; size: .; DNA: TGTGCCAGCAGCTTAAGCCAGGGGGCTACCTATGGCTACACCTTC; CDR3: CASSLSQGATYGYTF
V: TRBV7-3; D: .; J: TRBJ2-2; size: .; DNA: TGTGCCAGCAGCTTAGGGGCTGGAAGGGGAACCGGGGAGCTGTTTTTT; CDR3: CASSLGAGRGTGELFF
V: TRBV9; D: .; J: TRBJ2-7; size: .; DNA: TGTGCCAGCAGTCGCCAAGCGGAATCTTCCTACGAGCAGTACTTC; CDR3: CASSRQAESSYEQYF
V: TRBV20-1; D: .; J: TRBJ2-7; size: .; DNA: TGCAGTGCTAGAGCCTTGTACGAGCAGTACTTC; CDR3: CSARALYEQYF
V: TRBV2; D: .; J: TRBJ1-6; size: .; DNA: TGTGCCAGCAGAGGCAACCAGTGGGAGTCACCCCTCCACTTT; CDR3: CASRGNQWESPLHF
V: TRBV18; D: .; J: TRBJ1-5; size: once; DNA: TGTGCCAGCTCACCACTGACCGAGGATCAGCCCCAGCATTTT; CDR3: CASSPLTEDQPQHF
V: TRBV30; D: .; J: TRBJ2-7; size: once; DNA: TGTGCCTGGAGTGTACAGGGGGGGTCCTACGAGCAGTACTTC; CDR3: CAWSVQGGSYEQYF
V: TRBV29-1; D: TRBD1; J: TRBJ1-1; size: .; DNA: TGCAGCGTAAGGACAGGGGCGAACACTGAAGCTTTCTTT; CDR3: CSVRTGANTEAFF
V: TRBV9; D: TRBD1; J: TRBJ1-2; size: .; DNA: TGTGCCAGCAGCCCCCGCCGGGACAGGGGTTCTGGCTACACCTTC; CDR3: CASSPRRDRGSGYTF
V: TRBV30; D: TRBD1; J: TRBJ1-5; size: .; DNA: TGTGCATCCACGCCAGGGGGCGGTCAGCCCCAGCATTTT; CDR3: CASTPGGGQPQHF
V: TRBV6-5; D: .; J: TRBJ1-1; size: .; DNA: TGTGCCAGCAGTTTGGACAGAGGTGAAGCTTTCTTT; CDR3: CASSLDRGEAFF
V: TRBV4-2; D: TRBD1; J: TRBJ2-1; size: .; DNA: TGTGCCAGCAGCCAGGAGGACAGGGCCTACAATGAGCAGTTCTTC; CDR3: CASSQEDRAYNEQFF
V: TRBV7-2; D: TRBD1; J: TRBJ1-3; size: .; DNA: TGTGCCAGCAGCTTGCGATCGCCCACAGGGGAAGGGAGAAACACCATATATTTT; CDR3: CASSLRSPTGEGRNTIYF
V: TRBV5-1; D: .; J: TRBJ2-1; size: .; DNA: TGCGCCAGCAGCTTGGGGCCTGACAGGAGCTCCTACAATGAGCAGTTCTTC; CDR3: CASSLGPDRSSYNEQFF
V: TRBV5-1; D: TRBD1; J: TRBJ1-4; size: few; DNA: TGCGCCAGCAGCCGGCTGGGGGACAGTGATGAAAAACTGTTTTTT; CDR3: CASSRLGDSDEKLFF
V: TRBV2; D: TRBD1; J: TRBJ1-1; size: .; DNA: TGTGCCAACGGACAGGGGCCTACTGAAGCTTTCTTT; CDR3: CANGQGPTEAFF